These 16 T cell receptor beta chains were sequenced from one sample in a study of vaccination and CD4 T cells after COVID-19. Indicated treatment: 10-day PBMC culture with coronavirus spike peptide pools or control peptides (ViraFEST assay). The Oncomine TCR Beta short-read assay generated sequence data from the DNA of cultured CD4+ T cells. TCRdb passed the PCR reads through MiXCR, listing each CDR3 protein once. This table holds around 15,000 distinct CDR3 sequences, about 44% found once. Their antigens are not known. Sequencing was carried out using CD4+ T cells from blood, cultured in vitro. The source of these receptors is a human donor who had recovered from COVID-19.

The V call is TRBV27, the J call TRBJ2-7; D ambiguous. V shed 6 bases and J shed 0 bases, with 9 bases lying between them. The germline CDR1 and CDR2 sequences are MNHEY and SMNVEV (reference sequence). The CDR3 has 13 residues. As DNA, the CDR3 is TGTGCCAGCAGAGACACTGCCTCCTACGAGCAGTACTTC. This codes for CASRDTASYEQYF.

The chain has TRBV29-1 and TRBJ2-1, with 8 bases that match TRBD1. The J segment lost 3 bases and the V segment lost 6 bases, leaving 7 bases of the junction unmatched. Germline CDR1 and CDR2: SQVTM and ANQGSEA. The CDR3 is 14 residues long. In nucleotides, the CDR3 is TGCAGCGTCTCGGCACAGGGGGACTACAATGAGCAGTTCTTC. It codes for CSVSAQGDYNEQFF.

The chain couples TRBV7-9 to TRBJ1-6; no reliable D call. From germline, CDR1 is SEHNR and CDR2 FQNEAQ (reference sequence). The CDR3 is made up of 12 amino acids. Trimming removed 3 bases at V and 8 bases at J, with 5 bases between. The CDR3 DNA reads as TGTGCCAGCAGCTTTGACGATTCACCCCTCCACTTT. Its translation: CASSFDDSPLHF.

V and J are TRBV3-1 and TRBJ2-7, with 12 bases matching TRBD2. After removal of 4 bases from V and 6 bases from J, the junction contained 4 bases not matched to a gene. This CDR3 is built from 14 residues. Germline CDR1 reads LGHDT; CDR2 reads YNNKEL (reference sequence). CDR3 in amino acids: CASSLTGLAGEQYF. Written as DNA, the CDR3 is TGTGCCAGCAGCCTGACGGGACTAGCGGGCGAGCAGTACTTC.

The V and J genes are TRBV6-1 and TRBJ2-2; D might be TRBD1 or TRBD2, each matching 5 bases. This CDR3 is 16 amino acids long. The germline gives CDR1 MNHNS, CDR2 SASEGT. The ends were cut back, 2 bases at V and 5 bases at J, with 15 bases in the middle. For the CDR3, the DNA is TGTGCCAGCAGTGAAAAGAGGGCAGGGTGGACCGGGGAGCTGTTTTTT. Protein sequence: CASSEKRAGWTGELFF.

As DNA, the CDR3 is TGTGCCAGCAGCCCGCAGGCGACAAATAATTCACCCCTCCACTTT. It yields the protein CASSPQATNNSPLHF. This chain connects TRBV7-6 to TRBJ1-6; D unclear. CDR1 is SGHVS and CDR2 is FNYEAQ in the germline V gene. This CDR3 is 15 amino acids long. V was shortened by 5 bases and J by 5 bases, with 13 bases between the two germline ends.

The V gene is TRBV20-1, the J gene TRBJ2-6; D perhaps matches TRBD2 (6 bases). The CDR3 length is 13 residues. CDR1 is DFQATT, CDR2 SNEGSKA, per germline (reference sequence). Trimming shortened V by 3 bases and J by 4 bases, and 7 bases separated the two germline ends. The CDR3 region has the DNA TGCAGTGCTAGGGCGGGGGGGGCCAACGTCCTGACTTTC. It codes for CSARAGGANVLTF.

This clonotype was observed a handful of times. This chain uses TRBV19 with TRBJ2-7; tentative D call: TRBD2 (5 bases). This CDR3 has 16 residues. CDR1 is LNHDA, CDR2 SQIVND, per germline (reference sequence). V lost 5 bases and J lost 0, with 17 bases in between. The CDR3 bases are TGTGCCAGTAGTCTAACCAATAGCGTGAGCTCCTACGAGCAGTACTTC. Amino acids: CASSLTNSVSSYEQYF.

This chain links TRBV11-2 with TRBJ2-3; perhaps D is TRBD1 or TRBD2 (5 bases each). V was shortened by 0 bases and J by 1 base, with 8 bases between the two germline ends. CDR1 and CDR2 from the germline V gene are SGHAT and FQNNGV. CDR3 size: 15 residues. CDR3 sequence (DNA): TGTGCCAGCAGCTTAGATCGAGGGGGCACAGATACGCAGTATTTT. Translation: CASSLDRGGTDTQYF. Full variable domain (missing parts from reference TRBV11-2 and TRBJ2-3): EAGVAQSPRYKIIEKRQSVAFWCNPISGHATLYWYQQILGQGPKLLIQFQNNGVVDDSQLPKDRFSAERLKGVDSTLKIQPAKLEDSAVYLCASSLDRGGTDTQYFGPGTRLTVL.

The rearrangement links TRBV7-8 to TRBJ2-3; 8 positions agree with TRBD2. V gave up 0 bases and J gave up 4 bases; unmatched junction bases: 9. This CDR3 contains 17 residues. The germline CDR1 and CDR2 sequences are SGHVS and FQNEAQ. CDR3 DNA: TGTGCCAGCAGCTTAGCGTCGCGGGGGGTTGGGGCAGATACGCAGTATTTT. Translation: CASSLASRGVGADTQYF.

A few counts support this clonotype. This chain links TRBV2 with TRBJ2-1; D is perhaps TRBD2 (6 bases). The CDR3 is made up of 12 amino acids. From germline, CDR1 is SNHLY and CDR2 FYNNEI. The germline V and J ends were trimmed by 6 bases and 8 bases, with 11 bases remaining between them. The chain's CDR3 is CASSLDYHEQFF. DNA of the CDR3: TGTGCCAGCAGCTTGGACTATCATGAGCAGTTCTTC. Full variable domain (remainder filled in from reference TRBV2 and TRBJ2-1): EPEVTQTPSHQVTQMGQEVILRCVPISNHLYFYWYRQILGQKVEFLVSFYNNEISEKSEIFDDQFSVERPDGSNFTLKIRSTKLEDSAMYFCASSLDYHEQFFGPGTRLTVL.

This clonotype was observed a handful of times. The chain has TRBV7-9 and TRBJ2-1, with TRBD2 matching 11 bases. Germline V lookup: CDR1 SEHNR, CDR2 FQNEAQ (reference sequence). The CDR3 consists of 19 residues. With V trimmed by 2 bases and J by 5 bases, 14 bases remained unmatched. This CDR3 reads CASSLPPSGRLRADNEQFF. The CDR3 DNA is TGTGCCAGCAGCTTACCTCCTAGCGGGAGGCTTCGGGCAGACAATGAGCAGTTCTTC.

The V and J genes are TRBV27 and TRBJ1-6; 7 bases line up with TRBD1. CDR1 and CDR2 from the germline V gene are MNHEY and SMNVEV (reference sequence). V lost 7 bases to trimming and J lost 11 bases; unmatched junction nucleotides: 14. CDR3 length equals 15 residues. In DNA, the CDR3 is TGTGCCAGCAACCCACAGGGGTTGAGGGACGCACCCCTCCACTTT. Amino acids: CASNPQGLRDAPLHF.

The genes are TRBV20-1 and TRBJ2-5; the match to TRBD2 covers 9 bases. Germline V gene sequence: CDR1 DFQATT, CDR2 SNEGSKA (reference sequence). Trimming removed 5 bases from V and 2 bases from J; junction bases left unmatched: 9. This CDR3 has 15 residues. In DNA form, the CDR3 reads TGCAGTGCTCAATCGGGCCTAGCGGGACAAGAGACCCAGTACTTC. Its protein is CSAQSGLAGQETQYF.

This sequence joins TRBV7-8 and TRBJ1-5; 8 bases are a match to TRBD1. The CDR3 totals 13 residues. J gave up 7 bases and V 5 bases, and 4 bases lay outside the gene matches. Per the germline V gene, CDR1 is SGHVS and CDR2 is FQNEAQ. The CDR3 loop reads CASSLDREQPQHF. In nucleotides, the CDR3 is TGTGCCAGCAGCCTGGACAGGGAACAGCCCCAGCATTTT.

The gene calls are TRBV2 and TRBJ2-4, with 12 nucleotides matching TRBD2. Trimming removed 5 bases from V and 2 bases from J; junction bases left unmatched: 16. Per germline, CDR1 SNHLY and CDR2 FYNNEI. The CDR3 has 20 amino acids. The CDR3 coding sequence is TGTGCCAGCAGTCAACGCCTTCTAGCGGGAGGGATAAGGTCCAAAAACATTCAGTACTTC. Encoded protein: CASSQRLLAGGIRSKNIQYF.